The sample holds one count of the clone carrying this TCR beta chain. This record belongs to a study of T cells in Graves' hyperthyroidism and ophthalmopathy. TCR beta CDR3 regions were amplified from RNA transcripts. The HTBI primer set was used in a first-round RT-PCR of the TCR CDR3. TCRdb passed the multiplex PCR reads through MiXCR, listing each CDR3 protein once. This sample has hundreds of thousands of distinct CDR3 sequences; roughly 32% occur once, and the top ten carry around 32%. The CDR3 consists of 13 residues. In germline, CDR1 is MNHEY, CDR2 SVGAGI. V was pared by 6 bases and J by 5 bases, with 14 bases between.

The receptor was derived from a woman in her 40s with Graves' hyperthyroidism. Material for sequencing was blood. V is TRBV6-5 and J is TRBJ2-7; the D gene is possibly TRBD1 (6 bases). Here the CDR3 reads CASRGRGRHEQYF. CDR3 in DNA: TGTGCCAGCAGGGGCAGGGGACGTCACGAGCAGTACTTC.